What follows describes a single TCR beta chain. The data stem from a study of T cells in Graves' hyperthyroidism and ophthalmopathy. This CDR3 is built from 14 residues. Trimming removed 3 bases from V and 3 bases from J, with 8 bases in between. Germline V lookup: CDR1 KGHDR, CDR2 SFDVKD. Amplified TCR beta CDR3 regions derived from RNA transcripts. When the TCR CDR3 underwent first-round RT-PCR, the HTBI primer set was used. TCRdb re-analysed the multiplex PCR reads in MiXCR, keeping a single row per CDR3 protein. This repertoire shows about 480,000 distinct CDR3 sequences, roughly 24% found once; its top ten account for around 11%.

The sample taken for sequencing was blood. The rearrangement uses TRBV24-1 and TRBJ1-5; D unclear. This TCR derives from a woman aged 30 to 39 with Graves' ophthalmopathy. The CDR3 DNA follows: TGTGCCACCAGTGATGTAACGGTCAATCAGCCCCAGCATTTT. Protein: CATSDVTVNQPQHF.